This T cell receptor (beta chain) was sequenced during a study of cytomegalovirus exposure and HLA in healthy donors. From germline, CDR1 is SGDLS and CDR2 YYNGEE. This CDR3 contains 17 residues. V was trimmed by 3 bases and J by 1 base, leaving 19 bases between them. PCR used 60 Vbeta primers and 13 Jbeta primers. Clones were sequenced by immunoSEQ multiplex PCR, and TCRdb holds only the in-frame ones, with some missing. This sample has approximately 160,000 clones; 65% to 70% occur once, and the top ten carry 4% to 5.5%. This sequence joins TRBV9 and TRBJ1-1, with TRBD1 as a possible D gene (5 bases). The material sequenced was PBMCs. This receptor was taken from a woman aged 18-35 years in good health and CMV-seropositive. The CDR3 DNA reads as TGTGCCAGCAGCGCGACGGGGGTAGGGGCGCGGAACACTGAAGCTTTCTTT. The encoded protein is CASSATGVGARNTEAFF. The entire variable domain, with the rest obtained from reference TRBV9 and TRBJ1-1, is as follows: DSGVTQTPKHLITATGQRVTLRCSPRSGDLSVYWYQQSLDQGLQFLIQYYNGEERAKGNILERFSAQQFPDLHSELNLSSLELGDSALYFCASSATGVGARNTEAFFGQGTRLTVV.